The present entry profiles one T cell receptor (beta chain) with its context. The target antigen is unknown. Trimming removed 8 bases at V and 4 bases at J, with 12 bases between. The CDR3 is 13 residues long. CD8+ and CD4+ blood T cells underwent TCR beta sequencing. Those who served as multiple sclerosis controls were treatment-naive patients with stable or active relapsing-remitting disease. TEMRA cells were FACS-enriched, with CD8+ and CD4+ T cells isolated negatively. This entry comes from a study of CD8 T cells in Susac syndrome. Study-wide findings and caveats: By the study's own acknowledgment, its TCR sequencing and HLA analysis included relatively few individuals.

Random hexamers served to reverse transcribe roughly 0.45 to 1 ug RNA. MiXCR, run by TCRdb on the immunoSEQ multiplex PCR reads, gives a single entry per CDR3 protein. The sample lists around 300,000 distinct CDR3 sequences; approximately 85% were seen once. V usage is TRBV12-3 or TRBV12-4 and J usage is TRBJ2-1; maybe TRBD2 (6 bases). This receptor was identified in a human donor with multiple sclerosis. Sequences were obtained from CD8+ T cells from PBMCs. The CDR3, as DNA: TGTGCCAGCTCGGGAGTCATATACAATGAGCAGTTCTTC. Its protein is CASSGVIYNEQFF.